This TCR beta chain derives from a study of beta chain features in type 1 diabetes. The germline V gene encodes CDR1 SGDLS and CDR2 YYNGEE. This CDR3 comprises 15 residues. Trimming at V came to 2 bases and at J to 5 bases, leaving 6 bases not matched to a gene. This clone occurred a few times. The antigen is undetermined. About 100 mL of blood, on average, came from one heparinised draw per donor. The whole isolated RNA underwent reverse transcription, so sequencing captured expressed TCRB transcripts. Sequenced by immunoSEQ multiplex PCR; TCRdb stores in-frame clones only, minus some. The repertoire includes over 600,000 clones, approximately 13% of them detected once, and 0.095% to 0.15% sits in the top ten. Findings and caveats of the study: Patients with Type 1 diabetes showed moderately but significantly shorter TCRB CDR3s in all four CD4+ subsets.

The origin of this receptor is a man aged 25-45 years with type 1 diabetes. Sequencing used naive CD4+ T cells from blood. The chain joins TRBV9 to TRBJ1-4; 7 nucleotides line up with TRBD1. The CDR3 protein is CASSVTGEKNEKLFF. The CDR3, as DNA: TGTGCCAGCAGCGTCACAGGGGAGAAAAATGAAAAACTGTTTTTT. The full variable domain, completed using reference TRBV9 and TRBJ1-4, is DSGVTQTPKHLITATGQRVTLRCSPRSGDLSVYWYQQSLDQGLQFLIQYYNGEERAKGNILERFSAQQFPDLHSELNLSSLELGDSALYFCASSVTGEKNEKLFFGSGTQLSVL.